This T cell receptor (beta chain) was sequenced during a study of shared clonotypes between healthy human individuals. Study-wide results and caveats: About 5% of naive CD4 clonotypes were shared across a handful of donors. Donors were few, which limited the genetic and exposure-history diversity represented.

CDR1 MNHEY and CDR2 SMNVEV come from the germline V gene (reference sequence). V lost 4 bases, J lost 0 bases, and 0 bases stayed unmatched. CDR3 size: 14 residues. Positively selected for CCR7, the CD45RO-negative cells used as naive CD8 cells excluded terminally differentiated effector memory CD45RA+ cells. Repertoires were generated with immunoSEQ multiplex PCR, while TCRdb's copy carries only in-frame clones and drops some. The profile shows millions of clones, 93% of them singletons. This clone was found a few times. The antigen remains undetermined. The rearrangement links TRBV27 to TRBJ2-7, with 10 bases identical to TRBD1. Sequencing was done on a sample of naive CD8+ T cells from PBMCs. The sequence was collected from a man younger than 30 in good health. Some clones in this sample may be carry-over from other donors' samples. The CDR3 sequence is CASSWDRGSYEQYF. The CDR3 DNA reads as TGTGCCAGCAGTTGGGACAGGGGCTCCTACGAGCAGTACTTC.